Shown below are 30 T cell receptor beta chains from a single sample sequenced in a study of siplizumab effects on memory and regulatory T cells. The protocol was immunoSEQ multiplex PCR, while the TCRdb copy is restricted to in-frame clones and leaves out a portion. The table lists about 64,000 clones, 90% to 97% of them singletons. Sequencing was performed on naive CD8+ T cells sorted from blood. The origin of the receptors is a human donor in good health.

This sequence joins TRBV14 and TRBJ2-1; TRBD2 might be the D (6 bases). In germline, CDR1 is SGHDN, CDR2 FVKESK. V was cut by 3 bases and J by 7 bases, with 13 bases left in between. The CDR3 has 14 residues. In DNA form, the CDR3 reads TGTGCCAGCAGCCACAGCCTAGCGAAGAATGAGCAGTTCTTC. Amino acid sequence: CASSHSLAKNEQFF.

The chain uses TRBV4-1 and TRBJ1-5; 10 nucleotides line up with TRBD1. The germline V gene encodes CDR1 MGHRA and CDR2 YSYEKL. J lost 5 bases, V lost 0 bases, and 7 bases had no gene match. The CDR3 is made up of 17 amino acids. CDR3 DNA sequence: TGCGCCAGCAGCCAAGAAGGGACAGGGGCCATCTATCAGCCCCAGCATTTT. Translated, it gives CASSQEGTGAIYQPQHF.

The DNA for the CDR3 is TGCAGCGTTGTTCTCCGGGACGGAGCCTACGAGCAGTACTTC. It yields the protein CSVVLRDGAYEQYF. J is TRBJ2-7 and V is TRBV29-1, with D perhaps TRBD1 or TRBD2 (5 bases each). The CDR3 extends over 14 amino acids. The germline CDR1 and CDR2 sequences are SQVTM and ANQGSEA. Trimming stripped 4 bases from V and 2 bases from J, with 15 bases between.

This clone was seen once. The rearrangement links TRBV12-5 to TRBJ2-4, with D perhaps TRBD1 (6 bases). CDR1 is LGHNT, CDR2 FRNRAP, per germline. The length of the CDR3 is 15 residues. The V gene lost 6 bases and the J gene lost 5 bases, with 17 bases spanning the gap. The CDR3 protein is CASGNAGAYENIQYF. The CDR3, as DNA: TGTGCTAGTGGCAACGCAGGGGCTTACGAAAACATTCAGTACTTC.

The V gene is TRBV4-1, the J gene TRBJ2-1, with a weak D call TRBD1 (6 bases). The CDR3 consists of 16 residues. Trimming shortened V by 5 bases and J by 2 bases, and 16 bases separated the two germline ends. The germline V gene has CDR1 MGHRA and CDR2 YSYEKL. The CDR3, as DNA: TGCGCCAGCAGCAAGATCGTTGGGGGCGCCTACAATGAGCAGTTCTTC. It encodes CASSKIVGGAYNEQFF.

This sequence joins TRBV7-6 and TRBJ1-2; no definite D call. CDR3 size: 14 residues. Germline V lookup: CDR1 SGHVS, CDR2 FNYEAQ. The V end lost 2 bases, the J end lost 2 bases, and 9 bases lay between the germline ends. This chain's CDR3 is CASSLTPGNYGYTF. CDR3 in DNA: TGTGCCAGCAGCTTAACCCCGGGCAACTATGGCTACACCTTC.

The chain joins TRBV10-3 to TRBJ1-1; D uncertain. The CDR3 extends over 11 amino acids. Trimming removed 6 bases from V and 5 bases from J, with 7 bases in between. Per the germline V gene, CDR1 is ENHRY and CDR2 is SYGVKD. CDR3 loop: CAISVGTEAFF. CDR3 nucleotides: TGTGCCATCAGCGTAGGAACTGAAGCTTTCTTT.

V usage is TRBV9 and J usage is TRBJ1-5; TRBD1 agrees at 7 bases. Germline trimming cut 3 bases from V and 6 bases from J; bases unmatched to any gene: 6. The CDR3 is 14 amino acids. CDR1 and CDR2 from the germline V gene are SGDLS and YYNGEE. This chain's CDR3 is CASSGQGIGQPQHF. The CDR3 DNA follows: TGTGCCAGCAGCGGACAGGGAATAGGTCAGCCCCAGCATTTT.

This clone was seen once. V and J are TRBV6-6 and TRBJ1-3; TRBD1 aligns across 7 bases. The V segment lost 5 bases and the J segment 13 bases; nucleotides outside the gene matches: 11. The CDR3 has 13 amino acids. Per germline, CDR1 MNHNY and CDR2 SVGAGI (reference sequence). In nucleotides, the CDR3 is TGTGCCAGCAGTAACAAAGGGGGCGACCCTATATATTTT. Protein: CASSNKGGDPIYF.

This sequence joins TRBV10-3 and TRBJ1-1, with D unresolved. V was pared by 4 bases and J by 5 bases, with 14 bases between. Germline V gives CDR1 ENHRY, CDR2 SYGVKD. This CDR3 has 14 residues. CDR3 protein: CAISVPGQGTEAFF. The CDR3, as DNA: TGTGCCATCAGTGTGCCCGGCCAAGGGACTGAAGCTTTCTTT.

This clone was seen only once. The chain's CDR3 is CASSETLDGIKNYGYTF. DNA for the CDR3: TGTGCCAGCAGTGAAACCCTAGACGGAATTAAAAACTATGGCTACACCTTC. V is TRBV2 and J is TRBJ1-2; no definite D call. The germline CDR1 and CDR2 sequences are SNHLY and FYNNEI. The CDR3 spans 17 residues. Trimming pared 2 bases from V and 2 bases from J, leaving 18 bases between.

The chain combines TRBV7-2 with TRBJ2-5; tentative D call: TRBD2 (6 bases). From germline, CDR1 is SGHTA and CDR2 FQGNSA. Trimming shortened V by 4 bases and J by 4 bases, and 10 bases separated the two germline ends. The CDR3 has 13 amino acids. The CDR3 spells CASSSVGGETQYF. CDR3 bases: TGTGCCAGCAGCTCCGTGGGGGGAGAGACCCAGTACTTC.

V usage is TRBV29-1 and J usage is TRBJ2-2; 15 bases are a match to TRBD2. Germline-derived CDR1 and CDR2 are SQVTM and ANQGSEA. J lost 4 bases, V lost 7 bases, and 4 bases had no gene match. The CDR3 length is 15 residues. The CDR3 nucleotides read TGCAGCGCCCCGGGACTAGCGGGGGGCACCGGGGAGCTGTTTTTT. Translated: CSAPGLAGGTGELFF.

This clone was recorded only once. This rearrangement joins TRBV28 to TRBJ1-1; D possibly corresponds to TRBD1 (6 bases). CDR1 MDHEN and CDR2 SYDVKM come from the germline V gene. CDR3 length: 14 residues. Trimming removed 1 base from V and 11 bases from J, with 17 bases in between. The CDR3 sequence is CASSLLAGVIGAFF. The DNA for the CDR3 is TGTGCCAGCAGTTTATTGGCAGGGGTGATTGGTGCTTTCTTT.

The chain recombines TRBV7-3 with TRBJ2-7, with unresolved D. The CDR3 extends over 13 amino acids. Germline CDR1 is SGHTA and CDR2 is FQGTGA. V dropped 5 bases and J dropped 1 base, with 9 bases sitting between them. In nucleotides, the CDR3 is TGTGCCAGCAGCGTAGGGCCGTCCTACGAGCAGTACTTC. Protein sequence: CASSVGPSYEQYF.

The chain uses TRBV4-3 and TRBJ1-5; D ambiguous. Between the trimmed V and J ends, which lost 0 bases and 4 bases, there was a span of 10 bases. Per germline, CDR1 LGHNA and CDR2 YSLEER. This CDR3 contains 15 residues. The chain's CDR3 is CASSQDRAENQPQHF. The CDR3, as DNA: TGCGCCAGCAGCCAAGATAGGGCAGAGAATCAGCCCCAGCATTTT.

V gene TRBV6-5 combines with J gene TRBJ1-1; TRBD1 might be the D (6 bases). There are 15 residues in the CDR3. V shed 6 bases and J shed 2 bases, with 16 bases lying between them. CDR1 is MNHEY, CDR2 SVGAGI, per germline. The CDR3 sequence: CASRQKGGQNTEAFF. The CDR3 DNA reads TGTGCCAGCAGACAAAAGGGGGGACAAAACACTGAAGCTTTCTTT.

The rearrangement joins TRBV15 to TRBJ2-1, with D perhaps TRBD2 (5 bases). Trimming left V 1 base short and J 8 bases short, with 15 bases between. In germline, CDR1 is LNHNV, CDR2 YYDKDF (reference sequence). The CDR3 consists of 15 residues. CDR3 coding DNA: TGTGCCACCAGCAGAGTTCGTAATAGCGAATATGAGCAGTTCTTC. Protein: CATSRVRNSEYEQFF.

The chain recombines TRBV4-1 with TRBJ1-1; 9 nucleotides agree with TRBD1. Germline-derived CDR1 and CDR2 are MGHRA and YSYEKL. This CDR3 contains 14 residues. Trimming removed 11 bases from V and 7 bases from J; junction bases left unmatched: 14. The CDR3 nucleotides are TGCGCCGTCGACCGGGACAGGGTTTCGGGTGAAGCTTTCTTT. Amino acids: CAVDRDRVSGEAFF.

This rearrangement joins TRBV4-3 to TRBJ1-1, with 7 bases matching TRBD1. The germline gives CDR1 LGHNA, CDR2 YSLEER. The CDR3 consists of 14 residues. V dropped 4 bases and J dropped 1; count of bases not matched to a gene: 3. The CDR3 protein is CASSPQGGNTEAFF. In DNA, the CDR3 is TGCGCCAGCAGCCCGCAGGGGGGGAACACTGAAGCTTTCTTT.

The chain recombines TRBV25-1 with TRBJ1-1; TRBD1 matches 8 bases. The CDR3 consists of 12 residues. With 8 bases clipped from V and 5 bases from J, the junction kept 4 bases outside the gene matches. The germline V gene has CDR1 MGHDK and CDR2 SYGVNS. CDR3 DNA sequence: TGTGCCAGCGACAGGGGTGGGACTGAAGCTTTCTTT. It encodes CASDRGGTEAFF. The full variable domain, with the rest looked up from reference TRBV25-1 and TRBJ1-1, is EADIYQTPRYLVIGTGKKITLECSQTMGHDKMYWYQQDPGMELHLIHYSYGVNSTEKGDLSSESTVSRIRTEHFPLTLESARPSHTSQYLCASDRGGTEAFFGQGTRLTVV.

The chain employs TRBV5-6 and TRBJ1-6, with D maybe TRBD1 (6 bases). The germline V gene encodes CDR1 SGHDT and CDR2 YYEEEE. This CDR3 region has 14 residues. V was shortened by 3 bases and J by 9 bases, with 13 bases between the two germline ends. The CDR3 spells CASSSGTNSSPLHF. The CDR3 nucleotides read TGTGCCAGCAGCTCCGGGACAAACAGTTCACCCCTCCACTTT.

V gene TRBV28 combines with J gene TRBJ2-7; the D call may be TRBD1 or TRBD2 (6 bases each). Trimming pared 3 bases from V and 6 bases from J, leaving 15 bases between. CDR3 length: 14 amino acids. Germline values: CDR1 MDHEN, CDR2 SYDVKM. The CDR3 DNA is TGTGCCAGCAGTTTCCGGGGGCCAGCGAGCGAGCAGTACTTC. Translating gives CASSFRGPASEQYF.

The chain uses TRBV21-1 and TRBJ2-5; the D call in the table, TRBD1, was not verified against the DNA. TRBV21-1 is assigned pseudogene status. This CDR3 spans 17 amino acids. The CDR3 nucleotides read TGTGCCAGCAGCAAAGCCAGGGAAGTGGTCGTCCAAGAGACCCAGTACTTC. Translating it yields CASSKAREVVVQETQYF.

This chain joins TRBV6-6 and TRBJ1-6; 8 nucleotides line up with TRBD1. Germline V gene sequence: CDR1 MNHNY, CDR2 SVGAGI (reference sequence). V gave up 5 bases and J gave up 9 bases; unmatched junction bases: 6. This CDR3 contains 14 residues. CDR3 DNA sequence: TGTGCCAGCAGTATCCAGGGGGCTGCTTCACCCCTCCACTTT. It is translated as CASSIQGAASPLHF.

V and J are TRBV7-9 and TRBJ1-4; 7 positions agree with TRBD1. CDR1 is SEHNR and CDR2 is FQNEAQ in the germline V gene (reference sequence). Trimming removed 5 bases from V and 3 bases from J; junction bases left unmatched: 6. This CDR3 region has 15 residues. CDR3 loop: CASSRPQGSNEKLFF. CDR3 bases: TGTGCCAGCAGCCGCCCACAGGGGTCTAATGAAAAACTGTTTTTT.

The chain recombines TRBV4-1 with TRBJ2-5, with D possibly TRBD2 on 5 matching bases. Germline V CDR1 and CDR2: MGHRA, YSYEKL. V shed 0 bases and J shed 2 bases, with 13 bases lying between them. This CDR3 is built from 16 residues. CDR3 sequence: CASSQDITGKQETQYF. The CDR3 DNA reads TGCGCCAGCAGCCAAGATATCACGGGGAAGCAAGAGACCCAGTACTTC.

The chain uses TRBV13 and TRBJ1-1, with a weak D call TRBD1 (6 bases). This CDR3 contains 14 residues. The germline gives CDR1 PRHDT, CDR2 FYEKMQ (reference sequence). V was trimmed by 5 bases and J by 5 bases, leaving 15 bases between them. CDR3 in DNA: TGTGCCAGCAGCCAAGAAAGGGGGGGGACTGAAGCTTTCTTT. This codes for CASSQERGGTEAFF. The whole variable domain, filled in from reference TRBV13 and TRBJ1-1, reads AAGVIQSPRHLIKEKRETATLKCYPIPRHDTVYWYQQGPGQDPQFLISFYEKMQSDKGSIPDRFSAQQFSDYHSELNMSSLELGDSALYFCASSQERGGTEAFFGQGTRLTVV.

The chain carries TRBV6-6 and TRBJ1-2; 7 bases are a match to TRBD1. The CDR3 contains 11 residues. Germline V gene sequence: CDR1 MNHNY, CDR2 SVGAGI (reference sequence). V dropped 11 bases and J dropped 6; count of bases not matched to a gene: 6. The CDR3 coding sequence is TGTGCCGGAGGGGGCGGGGATGGCTACACCTTC. Its translation is CAGGGGDGYTF.

The chain carries TRBV9 and TRBJ2-5, with 10 bases identical to TRBD2. The CDR3 contains 15 residues. The germline V gene has CDR1 SGDLS and CDR2 YYNGEE. V gave up 3 bases and J gave up 2 bases; unmatched junction bases: 4. The CDR3 DNA reads as TGTGCCAGCAGCGGTAGCGGGGGGTTACAAGAGACCCAGTACTTC. Protein: CASSGSGGLQETQYF.